One sample yielded the 9 T cell receptor beta chains listed below, sequenced in a study of T cells in Graves' hyperthyroidism and ophthalmopathy. From RNA transcripts, TCR beta CDR3 regions were amplified. HTBI primers were used for first-round RT-PCR of the TCR CDR3. TCRdb independently ran MiXCR on the multiplex PCR reads; one entry per CDR3 protein. The sample lists a few hundred thousand distinct CDR3 sequences, around a sixth occurring once. Sequencing was carried out using blood. The receptors were sampled from a woman aged 25 to 45 with Graves' hyperthyroidism.

The genes are TRBV11-2 and TRBJ2-7; no clear D gene. In germline, CDR1 is SGHAT, CDR2 FQNNGV. Trimming removed 2 bases from V and 5 bases from J, with 13 bases in between. CDR3 size: 14 residues. In DNA form, the CDR3 reads TGTGCCAGCAGCTTATTTACCTCCTTGGACGAGCAGTACTTC. Translation gives CASSLFTSLDEQYF.

The CDR3 DNA is TGTGCCAGCAGTGAAGAGGAAAACACTGAAGCTTTCTTT. Translating it yields CASSEEENTEAFF. The chain employs TRBV6-1 and TRBJ1-1; no reliable D call. Looked up from germline, CDR1 is MNHNS and CDR2 is SASEGT. CDR3 length: 13 amino acids. Trimming left V 1 base short and J 2 bases short, with 5 bases between.

With respect to this clonotype: A read error may explain this, as a much larger clone is one base away. The final CDR3 position lacks the conserved phenylalanine or tryptophan, pointing to a likely read error. This rearrangement joins TRBV2 to TRBJ1-5; tentatively, D is TRBD1 (5 bases). CDR3 length: 13 amino acids. V was clipped by 6 bases and J by 4 bases, with 10 bases between them. CDR1 SNHLY and CDR2 FYNNEI come from the germline V gene. CDR3 sequence (DNA): TGTGCCAGCAGGGGGACGGTGAATCAGCCCCAGCATTCT. Protein: CASRGTVNQPQHS.

Ten or more counts support this clonotype. CDR3 in DNA: TGTGCCAGCAGCTTAGTAGGACTAGCGGGACGAGTGCTCTCCTACGAGCAGTACTTC. It codes for CASSLVGLAGRVLSYEQYF. The chain carries TRBV7-2 and TRBJ2-7, with 12 nucleotides matching TRBD2. After removal of 1 base from V and 0 bases from J, the junction contained 10 bases not matched to a gene. This CDR3 spans 19 amino acids. Germline CDR1 reads SGHTA; CDR2 reads FQGNSA.

This sequence joins TRBV7-3 and TRBJ2-5; 11 bases agree with TRBD2. Germline assignment: CDR1 SGHTA and CDR2 FQGTGA. With V trimmed by 2 bases and J by 1 base, 12 bases remained unmatched. This CDR3 has 19 residues. The CDR3 protein is CASSLVPSGGSMIQETQYF. CDR3 nucleotide sequence: TGTGCCAGCAGCTTAGTTCCTAGCGGGGGGTCAATGATCCAAGAGACCCAGTACTTC.

On this clonotype: One junction end does not reproduce the germline sequence, and a read error may be involved. The chain employs TRBV7-9 and TRBJ2-1; 8 bases line up with TRBD2. This CDR3 region has 15 residues. CDR1 and CDR2 (germline): SEHNR, FQNEAQ (reference sequence). CDR3: CASSFSGGSYNEQLF. The CDR3 nucleotides read TGTGCCAGCAGCTTTTCGGGAGGGTCCTACAATGAGCAGCTCTTC.

Ten or more counts support this clonotype. This chain links TRBV20-1 with TRBJ1-1, with no clear D. CDR1 is DFQATT, CDR2 SNEGSKA, per germline (reference sequence). The CDR3 extends over 13 amino acids. V lost 4 bases and J 2 bases, leaving 11 bases between the germline ends. CDR3 sequence reads: CSAKKGFNTEAFF. The CDR3 bases are TGCAGTGCTAAGAAGGGTTTTAACACTGAAGCTTTCTTT.

The CDR3 here is CASSQLAGTYNEQFF. CDR3 coding DNA: TGTGCCAGCTCACAACTAGCGGGGACCTACAATGAGCAGTTCTTC. The V call is TRBV18, the J call TRBJ2-1; 10 nucleotides match TRBD2. This CDR3 region has 15 residues. Per germline, CDR1 KGHSH and CDR2 LQKENI. J lost 2 bases, V lost 4 bases, and 2 bases had no gene match.

The table lists this clonotype with many counts. The CDR3 DNA sequence: TGTGCCAGCAGCCGCGTCCCGGGACAGACCTACGAGCAGTACTTC. This gives the protein CASSRVPGQTYEQYF. The rearrangement links TRBV13 to TRBJ2-7; 7 nucleotides align to TRBD1. The CDR3 has 15 residues. Per germline, CDR1 PRHDT and CDR2 FYEKMQ (reference sequence). Trimming cost V 5 bases and J 2 bases; bases outside gene matches: 9.